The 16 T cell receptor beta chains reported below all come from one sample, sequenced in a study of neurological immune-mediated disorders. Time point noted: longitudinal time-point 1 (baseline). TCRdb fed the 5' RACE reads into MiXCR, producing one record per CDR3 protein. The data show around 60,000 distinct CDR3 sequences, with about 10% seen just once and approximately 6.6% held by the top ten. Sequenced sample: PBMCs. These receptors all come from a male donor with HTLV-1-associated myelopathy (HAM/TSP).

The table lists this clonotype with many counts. The CDR3 bases are TGTGCCAGCAGCCAAGATCCAGGACAGGAAAACAATGAGCAGTTCTTC. Protein sequence: CASSQDPGQENNEQFF. V gene TRBV14 combines with J gene TRBJ2-1, with TRBD1 identical over 7 bases. The CDR3 runs 16 residues. V was clipped by 0 bases and J by 5 bases; unmatched bases: 7. Germline V lookup: CDR1 SGHDN, CDR2 FVKESK.

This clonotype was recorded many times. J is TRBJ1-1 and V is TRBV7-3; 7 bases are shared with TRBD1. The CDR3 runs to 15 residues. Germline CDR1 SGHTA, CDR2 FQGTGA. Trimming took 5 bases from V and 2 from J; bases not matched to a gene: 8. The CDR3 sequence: CASSPSTGQNTEAFF. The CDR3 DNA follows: TGTGCCAGCAGCCCCTCGACAGGGCAAAACACTGAAGCTTTCTTT.

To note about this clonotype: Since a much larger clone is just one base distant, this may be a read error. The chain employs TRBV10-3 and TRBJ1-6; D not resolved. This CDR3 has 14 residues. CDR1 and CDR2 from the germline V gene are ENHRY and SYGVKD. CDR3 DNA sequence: TGTGTCATCAGATTGACGGCCACTAATTCACCCCTCCACTTT. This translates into CVIRLTATNSPLHF.

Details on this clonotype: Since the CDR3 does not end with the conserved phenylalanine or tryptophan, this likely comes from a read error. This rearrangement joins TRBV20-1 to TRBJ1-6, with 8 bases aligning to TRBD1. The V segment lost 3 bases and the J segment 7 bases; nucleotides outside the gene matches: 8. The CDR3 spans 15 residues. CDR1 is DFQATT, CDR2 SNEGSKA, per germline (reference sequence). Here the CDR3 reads CSARRTGRENSPLHL. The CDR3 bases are TGCAGTGCTAGGAGGACAGGGAGGGAAAATTCACCCCTCCACCTT.

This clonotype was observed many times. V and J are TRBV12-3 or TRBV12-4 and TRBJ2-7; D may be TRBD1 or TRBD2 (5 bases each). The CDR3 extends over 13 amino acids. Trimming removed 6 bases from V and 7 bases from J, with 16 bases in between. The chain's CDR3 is CASRGTSLGEQYF. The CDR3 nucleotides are TGTGCCAGCAGGGGGACGTCCTTGGGAGAGCAGTACTTC.

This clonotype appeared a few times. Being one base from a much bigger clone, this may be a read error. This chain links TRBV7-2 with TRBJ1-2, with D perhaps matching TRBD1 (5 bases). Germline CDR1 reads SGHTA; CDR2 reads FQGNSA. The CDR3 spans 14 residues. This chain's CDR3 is CASSPQTDNYDYTF. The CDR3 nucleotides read TGTGCCAGCAGCCCGCAGACGGACAACTATGACTACACCTTC.

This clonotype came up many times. Here the CDR3 reads CASSLGHGRGRTEAFF. The CDR3 DNA is TGTGCCAGCAGCTTGGGGCATGGCAGGGGGCGCACTGAAGCTTTCTTT. The V gene is TRBV5-5, the J gene TRBJ1-1; 8 bases agree with TRBD1. This CDR3 is built from 16 residues. Trimming cost V 0 bases and J 4 bases; bases outside gene matches: 8. The germline CDR1 and CDR2 sequences are SGHKS and YYEKEE (reference sequence).

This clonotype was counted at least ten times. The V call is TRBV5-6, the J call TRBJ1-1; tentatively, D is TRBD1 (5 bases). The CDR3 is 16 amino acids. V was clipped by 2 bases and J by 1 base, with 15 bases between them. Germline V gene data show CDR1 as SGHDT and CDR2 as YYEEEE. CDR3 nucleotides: TGTGCCAGCAGCTTCAGGGTCCTGAGAACGAACACTGAAGCTTTCTTT. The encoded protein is CASSFRVLRTNTEAFF.

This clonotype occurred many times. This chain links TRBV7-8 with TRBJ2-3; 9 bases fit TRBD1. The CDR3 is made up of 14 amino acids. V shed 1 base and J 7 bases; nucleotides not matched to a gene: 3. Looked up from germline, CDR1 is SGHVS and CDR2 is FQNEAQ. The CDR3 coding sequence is TGTGCCAGCAGCTTAGGGGACAGGGTGTATACGCAGTATTTT. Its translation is CASSLGDRVYTQYF.

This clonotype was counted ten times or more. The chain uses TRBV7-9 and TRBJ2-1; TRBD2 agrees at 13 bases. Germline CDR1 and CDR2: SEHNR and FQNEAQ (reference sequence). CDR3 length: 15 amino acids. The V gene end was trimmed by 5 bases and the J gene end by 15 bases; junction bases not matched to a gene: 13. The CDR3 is CASSAGLAGTTSPFF. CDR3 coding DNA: TGTGCCAGCAGCGCGGGACTAGCGGGGACCACGAGCCCGTTCTTC.

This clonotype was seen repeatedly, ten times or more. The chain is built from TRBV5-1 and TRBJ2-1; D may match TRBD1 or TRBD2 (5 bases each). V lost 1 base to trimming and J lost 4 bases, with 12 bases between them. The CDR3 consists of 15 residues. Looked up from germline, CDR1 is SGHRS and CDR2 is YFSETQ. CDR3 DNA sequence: TGCGCCAGCAGCTTGTCTTCCGGGACGTACAATGAGCAGTTCTTC. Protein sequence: CASSLSSGTYNEQFF. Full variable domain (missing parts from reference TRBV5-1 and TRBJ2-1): KAGVTQTPRYLIKTRGQQVTLSCSPISGHRSVSWYQQTPGQGLQFLFEYFSETQRNKGNFPGRFSGRQFSNSRSEMNVSTLELGDSALYLCASSLSSGTYNEQFFGPGTRLTVL.

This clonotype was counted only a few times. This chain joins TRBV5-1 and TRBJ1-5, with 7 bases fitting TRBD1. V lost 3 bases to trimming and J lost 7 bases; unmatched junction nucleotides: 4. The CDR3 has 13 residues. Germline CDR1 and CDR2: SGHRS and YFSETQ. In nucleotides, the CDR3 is TGCGCCAGCAGCTGGACAGGTGAACAGCCCCAGCATTTT. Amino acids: CASSWTGEQPQHF.

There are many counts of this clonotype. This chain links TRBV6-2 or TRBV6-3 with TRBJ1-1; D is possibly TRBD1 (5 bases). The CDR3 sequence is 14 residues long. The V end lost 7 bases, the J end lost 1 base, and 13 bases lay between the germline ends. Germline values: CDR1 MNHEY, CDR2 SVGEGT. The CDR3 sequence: CASTEIQENTEAFF. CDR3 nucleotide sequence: TGTGCCAGCACCGAGATACAGGAGAACACTGAAGCTTTCTTT.

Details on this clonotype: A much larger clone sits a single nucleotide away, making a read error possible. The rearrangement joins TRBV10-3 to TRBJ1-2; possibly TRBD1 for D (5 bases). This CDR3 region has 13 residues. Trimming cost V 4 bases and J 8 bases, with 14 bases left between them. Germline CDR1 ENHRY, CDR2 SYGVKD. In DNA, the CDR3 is TGTGCCATCAGTGCTGCAGTGGGGGACGGCTACACCTTC. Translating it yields CAISAAVGDGYTF.

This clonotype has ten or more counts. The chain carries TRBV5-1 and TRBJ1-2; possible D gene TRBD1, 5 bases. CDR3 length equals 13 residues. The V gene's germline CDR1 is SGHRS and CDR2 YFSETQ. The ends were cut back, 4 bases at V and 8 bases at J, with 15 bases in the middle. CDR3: CASSLGTEGGYTF. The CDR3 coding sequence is TGCGCCAGCAGCCTAGGGACGGAAGGCGGCTACACCTTC.

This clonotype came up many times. The CDR3 DNA is TGTGCCAGCAGCTTAGCAGGACTCTCTGGAAACACCATATATTTT. This translates into CASSLAGLSGNTIYF. The genes are TRBV7-9 and TRBJ1-3; D uncertain. Germline V gene data show CDR1 as SEHNR and CDR2 as FQNEAQ (reference sequence). The CDR3 has 15 residues. V was trimmed by 0 bases and J by 0 bases, leaving 6 bases between them. Full variable domain (remainder filled in from reference TRBV7-9 and TRBJ1-3): DTGVSQNPRHKITKRGQNVTFRCDPISEHNRLYWYRQTLGQGPEFLTYFQNEAQLEKSRLLSDRFSAERPKGSFSTLEIQRTEQGDSAMYLCASSLAGLSGNTIYFGEGSWLTVV.